These T cell receptor beta chains were read from a single sample in a study of CD8 T cells in ankylosing spondylitis. TCRdb recomputed calls from the 5' RACE reads with MiXCR, one row per CDR3 protein. Here the sample spans some 200,000 distinct CDR3 sequences, roughly 13% being singletons. The sequenced sample was blood, either unsorted or a sorted T cell fraction (not recorded which). Every receptor here comes from a male donor with ankylosing spondylitis or in good health (not recorded which). The CDR3 runs from the conserved cysteine through the conserved F or W. The D gene is left open where the match is weak. Expanded clones get a size class; other rows say once, few or many, or leave the size out.

v_call: TRBV11-1
d_call: TRBD1
j_call: TRBJ2-3
clone_size: many
cdr3_aa: CASSFRDWGQGSTDTQYF
cdr3_nt: TGTGCCAGCAGTTTCCGGGACTGGGGACAGGGTAGCACAGATACGCAGTATTTT

v_call: TRBV2
d_call: NA
j_call: TRBJ1-1
clone_size: few
cdr3_aa: CATSGGTNTEAFF
cdr3_nt: TGTGCCACTTCCGGGGGGACGAACACTGAAGCTTTCTTT

v_call: TRBV7-9
d_call: TRBD1
j_call: TRBJ2-7
clone_size: few
cdr3_aa: CASSFRDRDSYEQYF
cdr3_nt: TGTGCCAGCAGCTTCCGGGACAGGGATTCCTACGAGCAGTACTTC

v_call: TRBV6-5
d_call: NA
j_call: TRBJ2-1
clone_size: few
cdr3_aa: CASSLDTPYNEQFF
cdr3_nt: TGTGCCAGCAGTTTGGATACCCCCTACAATGAGCAGTTCTTC

v_call: TRBV2
d_call: TRBD1
j_call: TRBJ2-7
clone_size: NA
cdr3_aa: CASRVGTGEQYF
cdr3_nt: TGTGCCAGCAGGGTAGGGACAGGGGAGCAGTACTTC

v_call: TRBV11-2
d_call: NA
j_call: TRBJ2-2
clone_size: few
cdr3_aa: CASSPPGGRDTGELFF
cdr3_nt: TGTGCCAGCAGCCCGCCCGGGGGCCGGGACACCGGGGAGCTGTTTTTT

v_call: TRBV12-3/TRBV12-4
d_call: NA
j_call: TRBJ2-3
clone_size: NA
cdr3_aa: CASSRTAPTDTQYF
cdr3_nt: TGTGCCAGCAGCCGGACAGCTCCCACAGATACGCAGTATTTT

v_call: TRBV4-2
d_call: NA
j_call: TRBJ2-6
clone_size: few
cdr3_aa: CASSQDVSAGANVLTF
cdr3_nt: TGTGCCAGCAGCCAAGATGTCAGCGCTGGGGCCAACGTCCTGACTTTC

v_call: TRBV29-1
d_call: TRBD1
j_call: TRBJ2-2
clone_size: many
cdr3_aa: CSVTGDPNTGELFF
cdr3_nt: TGCAGCGTGACAGGGGACCCGAACACCGGGGAGCTGTTTTTT

v_call: TRBV11-1
d_call: TRBD1
j_call: TRBJ2-6
clone_size: NA
cdr3_aa: CASSVSRQGAPGANVLTF
cdr3_nt: TGTGCCAGCAGCGTTAGCCGACAGGGGGCGCCTGGGGCCAACGTCCTGACTTTC

v_call: TRBV5-6
d_call: NA
j_call: TRBJ1-1
clone_size: NA
cdr3_aa: CASSGGQTEAFF
cdr3_nt: TGTGCCAGCAGCGGTGGACAGACTGAAGCTTTCTTT

v_call: TRBV30
d_call: TRBD2
j_call: TRBJ2-7
clone_size: NA
cdr3_aa: CAWSRGLAGDEQYF
cdr3_nt: TGTGCCTGGAGTCGGGGGCTAGCGGGCGACGAGCAGTACTTC

v_call: TRBV7-6
d_call: TRBD1
j_call: TRBJ2-1
clone_size: few
cdr3_aa: CASSLATGGIEQFF
cdr3_nt: TGTGCCAGCAGCTTAGCGACAGGGGGCATTGAGCAGTTCTTC

v_call: TRBV4-1
d_call: TRBD2
j_call: TRBJ2-3
clone_size: few
cdr3_aa: CASSQQVGLAAAQYF
cdr3_nt: TGCGCCAGCAGCCAACAAGTGGGACTAGCCGCCGCGCAGTATTTT

v_call: TRBV4-2
d_call: TRBD2
j_call: TRBJ2-3
clone_size: NA
cdr3_aa: CASSQGLAGGRGTDTQYF
cdr3_nt: TGTGCCAGCAGCCAAGGACTAGCGGGAGGGCGGGGGACAGATACGCAGTATTTT

v_call: TRBV9
d_call: NA
j_call: TRBJ2-7
clone_size: NA
cdr3_aa: CASSPRRIAPEVEQYF
cdr3_nt: TGTGCCAGCAGCCCCCGACGGATAGCCCCAGAAGTCGAGCAGTACTTC

v_call: TRBV7-9
d_call: TRBD2
j_call: TRBJ2-5
clone_size: few
cdr3_aa: CASGYTGLVQETQYF
cdr3_nt: TGTGCCAGCGGCTACACCGGACTAGTGCAAGAGACCCAGTACTTC

v_call: TRBV7-8
d_call: NA
j_call: TRBJ2-1
clone_size: few
cdr3_aa: CASSFSPANNEQFF
cdr3_nt: TGTGCCAGCAGCTTTTCTCCAGCAAACAATGAGCAGTTCTTC

v_call: TRBV29-1
d_call: TRBD1
j_call: TRBJ2-7
clone_size: few
cdr3_aa: CSVEEPGQPSYEQYF
cdr3_nt: TGCAGCGTTGAAGAACCGGGACAGCCCTCCTACGAGCAGTACTTC

v_call: TRBV4-1
d_call: TRBD1
j_call: TRBJ1-2
clone_size: NA
cdr3_aa: CASSQDGDRVTF
cdr3_nt: TGCGCCAGCAGCCAAGATGGGGACAGGGTCACCTTC

v_call: TRBV6-4
d_call: TRBD2
j_call: TRBJ2-2
clone_size: NA
cdr3_aa: CASSTSGSTGELFF
cdr3_nt: TGTGCCAGCAGTACTAGCGGGAGCACCGGGGAGCTGTTTTTT

v_call: TRBV6-2/TRBV6-3
d_call: NA
j_call: TRBJ2-1
clone_size: few
cdr3_aa: CASNGGPMEQFF
cdr3_nt: TGTGCCAGCAATGGGGGGCCGATGGAGCAGTTCTTC

v_call: TRBV19
d_call: TRBD2
j_call: TRBJ2-1
clone_size: NA
cdr3_aa: CASSIDRTSGDNEQFF
cdr3_nt: TGTGCCAGTAGTATAGATCGGACTAGCGGGGACAATGAGCAGTTCTTC

v_call: TRBV30
d_call: NA
j_call: TRBJ1-2
clone_size: once
cdr3_aa: CAWTLRWGDDYGYTF
cdr3_nt: TGTGCCTGGACCCTTAGGTGGGGGGATGACTATGGCTACACCTTC

v_call: TRBV7-9
d_call: NA
j_call: TRBJ2-1
clone_size: NA
cdr3_aa: CASSSYWESYNEQFF
cdr3_nt: TGTGCCAGCAGCTCCTACTGGGAATCCTACAATGAGCAGTTCTTC

v_call: TRBV3-1
d_call: TRBD2
j_call: TRBJ2-3
clone_size: few
cdr3_aa: CASSQVGGGAADTQYF
cdr3_nt: TGTGCCAGCAGCCAAGTAGGCGGGGGGGCCGCAGATACGCAGTATTTT

v_call: TRBV12-3/TRBV12-4
d_call: NA
j_call: TRBJ2-7
clone_size: NA
cdr3_aa: CASSLTGPGEQYF
cdr3_nt: TGTGCCAGCAGTTTGACGGGGCCGGGTGAGCAGTACTTC

v_call: TRBV9
d_call: NA
j_call: TRBJ1-4
clone_size: few
cdr3_aa: CASSVGDEKLFF
cdr3_nt: TGTGCCAGCAGCGTTGGGGACGAAAAACTGTTTTTT

v_call: TRBV12-3/TRBV12-4
d_call: NA
j_call: TRBJ2-1
clone_size: many
cdr3_aa: CASSPGNEQFF
cdr3_nt: TGTGCCAGCAGCCCGGGGAATGAGCAGTTCTTC

v_call: TRBV27
d_call: TRBD1
j_call: TRBJ2-3
clone_size: NA
cdr3_aa: CASSLRSRTGHSTDTQYF
cdr3_nt: TGTGCCAGCAGTTTGCGAAGCAGGACAGGCCACAGCACAGATACGCAGTATTTT

v_call: TRBV6-4
d_call: NA
j_call: TRBJ2-7
clone_size: few
cdr3_aa: CASRISYEQYF
cdr3_nt: TGTGCCAGCAGAATATCCTACGAGCAGTACTTC

v_call: TRBV9
d_call: NA
j_call: TRBJ2-7
clone_size: NA
cdr3_aa: CASSVDTGGPLGEQYF
cdr3_nt: TGTGCCAGCAGCGTGGACACAGGAGGACCGCTGGGCGAGCAGTACTTC

v_call: TRBV2
d_call: NA
j_call: TRBJ2-7
clone_size: NA
cdr3_aa: CASSGSWDAYEQYF
cdr3_nt: TGTGCCAGCAGTGGTTCATGGGACGCCTACGAGCAGTACTTC

v_call: TRBV29-1
d_call: NA
j_call: TRBJ2-2
clone_size: many
cdr3_aa: CSAEPSSDTGELFF
cdr3_nt: TGCAGCGCTGAGCCGTCGTCGGACACCGGGGAGCTGTTTTTT

v_call: TRBV15
d_call: TRBD2
j_call: TRBJ2-1
clone_size: few
cdr3_aa: CATLLAGSYNEQFF
cdr3_nt: TGTGCCACTTTGCTAGCGGGGTCCTACAATGAGCAGTTCTTC

v_call: TRBV2
d_call: TRBD2
j_call: TRBJ2-1
clone_size: NA
cdr3_aa: CACWWTSGGLLSYNEQFF
cdr3_nt: TGTGCCTGCTGGTGGACTAGCGGGGGACTCCTCTCCTACAATGAGCAGTTCTTC

v_call: TRBV10-2
d_call: TRBD2
j_call: TRBJ2-3
clone_size: few
cdr3_aa: CASGAGGGDTQYF
cdr3_nt: TGCGCCAGCGGAGCGGGGGGGGGTGATACGCAGTATTTT

v_call: TRBV5-1
d_call: NA
j_call: TRBJ1-1
clone_size: NA
cdr3_aa: CASTNSWGEYTEAFF
cdr3_nt: TGCGCCAGCACCAATAGTTGGGGGGAATACACTGAAGCTTTCTTT

v_call: TRBV29-1
d_call: TRBD1
j_call: TRBJ1-1
clone_size: NA
cdr3_aa: CSGDREMNTEAFF
cdr3_nt: TGCAGCGGGGACAGGGAAATGAACACTGAAGCTTTCTTT

v_call: TRBV27
d_call: NA
j_call: TRBJ2-1
clone_size: few
cdr3_aa: CASSFGTRTYNEQFF
cdr3_nt: TGTGCCAGCAGTTTCGGGACACGGACCTACAATGAGCAGTTCTTC

v_call: TRBV5-4
d_call: NA
j_call: TRBJ2-7
clone_size: few
cdr3_aa: CASGSSGALSYEQYF
cdr3_nt: TGTGCCAGCGGCTCGTCGGGGGCTCTCTCCTACGAGCAGTACTTC

v_call: TRBV15
d_call: NA
j_call: TRBJ1-4
clone_size: NA
cdr3_aa: CATSSRSTGANEKLFF
cdr3_nt: TGTGCCACCAGCTCGCGGTCAACTGGGGCTAATGAAAAACTGTTTTTT

v_call: TRBV2
d_call: TRBD2
j_call: TRBJ2-5
clone_size: few
cdr3_aa: CASSVAGGQETQYF
cdr3_nt: TGTGCCAGCAGCGTAGCGGGGGGTCAAGAGACCCAGTACTTC

v_call: TRBV6-1
d_call: NA
j_call: TRBJ1-1
clone_size: few
cdr3_aa: CASSWDSDMNTEAFF
cdr3_nt: TGTGCCAGCAGCTGGGACTCAGATATGAACACTGAAGCTTTCTTT

v_call: TRBV6-2/TRBV6-3
d_call: NA
j_call: TRBJ1-1
clone_size: many
cdr3_aa: CASTWGGDTEAFF
cdr3_nt: TGTGCCAGCACTTGGGGTGGGGACACTGAAGCTTTCTTT

v_call: TRBV20-1
d_call: TRBD2
j_call: TRBJ2-3
clone_size: few
cdr3_aa: CSARDPWREGILDTQYF
cdr3_nt: TGCAGTGCTAGAGATCCTTGGCGGGAGGGCATTTTGGATACGCAGTATTTT

v_call: TRBV27
d_call: TRBD1
j_call: TRBJ2-1
clone_size: NA
cdr3_aa: CASSPWTGGAYNEQFF
cdr3_nt: TGTGCCAGCAGTCCCTGGACAGGGGGAGCGTACAATGAGCAGTTCTTC

v_call: TRBV10-3
d_call: TRBD2
j_call: TRBJ2-5
clone_size: NA
cdr3_aa: CAISGWGGGFQETQYF
cdr3_nt: TGTGCCATCAGCGGCTGGGGCGGGGGGTTCCAAGAGACCCAGTACTTC

v_call: TRBV7-2
d_call: TRBD1
j_call: TRBJ2-2
clone_size: few
cdr3_aa: CASSFWTGVNGELFF
cdr3_nt: TGTGCCAGCAGCTTTTGGACAGGGGTCAACGGGGAGCTGTTTTTT

v_call: TRBV7-9
d_call: NA
j_call: TRBJ2-1
clone_size: few
cdr3_aa: CASSGGTDGNNEQFF
cdr3_nt: TGTGCCAGCAGCGGAGGGACTGACGGGAACAATGAGCAGTTCTTC